Below, one T cell receptor (beta chain) is given with its context. Researchers amplified the TCR beta CDR3 regions from RNA transcripts. First-round RT-PCR with HTBI primers amplified the TCR CDR3 region. TCRdb redid the calling of the multiplex PCR reads with MiXCR, one entry per CDR3 protein. The sample has 500,000 to 600,000 distinct CDR3 sequences, 35% to 55% seen once. The record originates from a study of T cells in Graves' hyperthyroidism and ophthalmopathy. This clonotype originated in a woman aged 18-29 years with Graves' hyperthyroidism. Sequencing was performed on peripheral blood or thyroid tissue (not recorded which).

The DNA of the CDR3 is TGTGCCAGCAGCGTAGGGGTAGGTAGCGAAGAGACCCAGTACTTC. Its protein product is CASSVGVGSEETQYF. The chain joins TRBV9 to TRBJ2-5; a possible D gene is TRBD2 (5 bases). V was pared by 0 bases and J by 3 bases, with 12 bases between. The CDR3 covers 15 residues. The germline CDR1 and CDR2 sequences are SGDLS and YYNGEE.